This T cell receptor beta chain was found in a study of regulatory T cells in long-lasting Graves disease. The CDR3 loop spans 20 amino acids. The junction had 15 bases not matched to a gene; V was cut back by 3 bases and J by 0 bases. Germline-derived CDR1 and CDR2 are LGHNA and YSLEER. The time point here: newly diagnosed GD, antithyroid drugs for less than 3 months. Researchers made the TCR library from RNA that was extracted from PBMCs. For TCR beta, libraries came from iRepertoire HTBI primers and Arm-PCR of CDR3 regions. TCRdb independently ran MiXCR on the multiplex PCR reads; one entry per CDR3 protein. This sample carries some 340,000 distinct CDR3 sequences, 12% of them seen once, and the ten largest clones take 15% to 20%. This clonotype was counted a few times. This same sample was also taken into another study, of T cells in Graves' hyperthyroidism and ophthalmopathy.

This clonotype originated in a woman between 18 and 30 years old with Graves disease. The material was peripheral blood mononuclear cells (PBMCs), obtained at new diagnosis, from a patient treated with antithyroid drugs. This chain connects TRBV4-3 to TRBJ2-3; 10 bases are shared with TRBD2. The CDR3 DNA follows: TGCGCCAGCAGCCACTCGGTAGTGGAGACTAGCGGGTTAAGCACAGATACGCAGTATTTT. Protein product: CASSHSVVETSGLSTDTQYF.